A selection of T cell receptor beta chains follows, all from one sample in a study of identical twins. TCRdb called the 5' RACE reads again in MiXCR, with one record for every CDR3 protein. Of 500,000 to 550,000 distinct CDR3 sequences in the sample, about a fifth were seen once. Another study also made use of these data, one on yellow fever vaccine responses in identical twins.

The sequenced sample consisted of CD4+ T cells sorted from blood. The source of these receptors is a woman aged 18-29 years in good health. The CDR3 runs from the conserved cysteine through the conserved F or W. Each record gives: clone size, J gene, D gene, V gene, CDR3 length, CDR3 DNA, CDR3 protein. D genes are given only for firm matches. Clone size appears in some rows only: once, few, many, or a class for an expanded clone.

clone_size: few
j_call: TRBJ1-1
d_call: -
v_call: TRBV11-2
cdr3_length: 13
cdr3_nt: TGTGCCAGCAGCTTCGCAAGACAGGCTGAAGCTTTCTTT
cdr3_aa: CASSFARQAEAFF

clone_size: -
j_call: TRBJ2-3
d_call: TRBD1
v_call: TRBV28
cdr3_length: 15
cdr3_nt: TGTGCCAGCAGTTTCGGGGGACAGGGCGCAGATACGCAGTATTTT
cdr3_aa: CASSFGGQGADTQYF

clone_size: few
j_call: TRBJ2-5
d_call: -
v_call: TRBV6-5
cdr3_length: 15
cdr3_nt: TGTGCCAGCAGTTCCTCAGATACCTTAAGGGAGACCCAGTACTTC
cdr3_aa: CASSSSDTLRETQYF

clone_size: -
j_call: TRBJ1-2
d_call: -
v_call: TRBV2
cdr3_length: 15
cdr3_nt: TGTGCCAGCAGTGAAGACCCGACGAAGGTATATGGCTACACCTTC
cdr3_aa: CASSEDPTKVYGYTF

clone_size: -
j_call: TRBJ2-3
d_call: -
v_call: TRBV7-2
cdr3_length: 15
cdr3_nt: TGTGCCAGCAGCTTAGTGGGCGGGTACACAGATACGCAGTATTTT
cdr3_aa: CASSLVGGYTDTQYF

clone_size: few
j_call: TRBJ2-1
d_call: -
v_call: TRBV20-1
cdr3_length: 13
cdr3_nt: TGCAGTGCTCGCGGGACTCCCTACAATGAGCAGTTCTTC
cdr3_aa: CSARGTPYNEQFF

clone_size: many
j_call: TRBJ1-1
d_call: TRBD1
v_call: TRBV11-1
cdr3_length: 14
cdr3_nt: TGTGCCAGCAGCTTTACAGGGGGGAGCACTGAAGCTTTCTTT
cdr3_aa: CASSFTGGSTEAFF

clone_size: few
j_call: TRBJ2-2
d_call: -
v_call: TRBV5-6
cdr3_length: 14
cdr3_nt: TGTGCCAGCAGCCCGGCGGTGAACACCGGGGAGCTGTTTTTT
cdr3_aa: CASSPAVNTGELFF

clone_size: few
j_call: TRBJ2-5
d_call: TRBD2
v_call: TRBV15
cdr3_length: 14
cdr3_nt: TGTGCCACCAGCAGAGGACTAGCTCAAGAGACCCAGTACTTC
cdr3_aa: CATSRGLAQETQYF

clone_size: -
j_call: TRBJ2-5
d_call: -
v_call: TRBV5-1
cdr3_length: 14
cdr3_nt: TGCGCCAGCAGCTTGGATTTATACCAAGAGACCCAGTACTTC
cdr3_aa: CASSLDLYQETQYF

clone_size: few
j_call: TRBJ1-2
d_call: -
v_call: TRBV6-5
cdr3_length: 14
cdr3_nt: TGTGCCAGCAGTTATTTAGCGGCATCTAGTGGCTACACCTTC
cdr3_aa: CASSYLAASSGYTF

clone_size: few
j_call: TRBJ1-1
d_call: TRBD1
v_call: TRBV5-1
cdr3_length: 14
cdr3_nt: TGCGCCAGCAGCTTGGAGTTACAGGGGGCTGAAGCTTTCTTT
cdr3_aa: CASSLELQGAEAFF

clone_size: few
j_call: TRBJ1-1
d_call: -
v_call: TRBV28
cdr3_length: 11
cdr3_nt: TGTGCCAGCAGTTTAGGAACTGGGGCTTTCTTT
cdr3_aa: CASSLGTGAFF

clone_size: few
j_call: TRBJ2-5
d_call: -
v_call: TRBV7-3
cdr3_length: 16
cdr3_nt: TGTGCCAGCAGCTTAATGCCTACTCGGGGTCAAGAGACCCAGTACTTC
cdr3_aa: CASSLMPTRGQETQYF

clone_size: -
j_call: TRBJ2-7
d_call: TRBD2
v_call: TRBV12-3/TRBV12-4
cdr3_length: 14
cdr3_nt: TGTGCCAGCAGCCCTCTAGCGGGAGCCCACGAGCAGTACTTC
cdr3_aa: CASSPLAGAHEQYF

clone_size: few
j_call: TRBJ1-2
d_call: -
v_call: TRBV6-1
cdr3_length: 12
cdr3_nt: TGTGCCAGCAGTGAGAACAATTATGGCTACACCTTC
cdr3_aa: CASSENNYGYTF

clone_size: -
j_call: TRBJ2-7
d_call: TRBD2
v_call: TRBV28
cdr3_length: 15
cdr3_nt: TGTGCCAGCACCACCACTAGCGGGAGTGCGAGGGAGCAGTACTTC
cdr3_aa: CASTTTSGSAREQYF

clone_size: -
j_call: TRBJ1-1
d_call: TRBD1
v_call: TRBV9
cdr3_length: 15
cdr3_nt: TGTGCCAGCAGCGTCCTGGACAGGGCGAACACTGAAGCTTTCTTT
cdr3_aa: CASSVLDRANTEAFF

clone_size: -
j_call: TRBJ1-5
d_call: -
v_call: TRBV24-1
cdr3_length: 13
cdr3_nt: TGTGCCACGTCCTTGGGGTTTACTCAGCCCCAGCATTTT
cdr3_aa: CATSLGFTQPQHF

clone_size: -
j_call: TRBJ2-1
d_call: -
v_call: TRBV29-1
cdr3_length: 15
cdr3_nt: TGCAGCGTTGATGGGGGCAGTTTCTCCTACAATGAGCAGTTCTTC
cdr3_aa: CSVDGGSFSYNEQFF

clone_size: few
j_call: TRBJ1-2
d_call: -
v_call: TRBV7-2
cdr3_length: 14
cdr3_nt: TGTGCCAGCAGCTTAGAGAGGCTGAACTATGGCTACACCTTC
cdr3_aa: CASSLERLNYGYTF

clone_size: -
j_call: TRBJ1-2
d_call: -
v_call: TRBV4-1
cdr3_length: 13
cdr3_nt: TGCGCCAGCAGCCAAGTAGACAACTATGGCTACACCTTC
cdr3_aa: CASSQVDNYGYTF

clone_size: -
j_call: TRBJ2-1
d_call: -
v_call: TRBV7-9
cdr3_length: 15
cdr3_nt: TGTGCCAGCAGCTTAACGGGATCAGTCTACAATGAGCAGTTCTTC
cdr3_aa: CASSLTGSVYNEQFF

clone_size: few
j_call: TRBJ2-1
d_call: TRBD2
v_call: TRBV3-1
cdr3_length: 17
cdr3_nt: TGTGCCAGCAGCCAGACTAGCGGGAGTGAGTCCGCTAATGAGCAGTTCTTC
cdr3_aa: CASSQTSGSESANEQFF

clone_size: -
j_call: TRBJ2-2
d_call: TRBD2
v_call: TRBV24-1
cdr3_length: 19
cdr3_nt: TGTGCCACCCAGTCCGGGCTAGCGGGAGGGCGCGTTGGTGCCGGGGAGCTGTTTTTT
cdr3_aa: CATQSGLAGGRVGAGELFF

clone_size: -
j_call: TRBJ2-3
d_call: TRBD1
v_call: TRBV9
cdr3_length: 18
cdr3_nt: TGTGCCGCGCGGGACAGGGGGCGGGAGATGACTAGCACAGATACGCAGTATTTT
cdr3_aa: CAARDRGREMTSTDTQYF

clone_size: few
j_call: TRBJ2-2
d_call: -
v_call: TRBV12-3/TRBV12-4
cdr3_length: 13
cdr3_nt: TGTGCCTGGACACACGCGAACACCGGGGAGCTGTTTTTT
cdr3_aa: CAWTHANTGELFF

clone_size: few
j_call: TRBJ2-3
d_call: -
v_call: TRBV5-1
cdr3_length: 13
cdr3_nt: TGCGCCAGCAGGGTAACGGACGCAGATACGCAGTATTTT
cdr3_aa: CASRVTDADTQYF